This T cell receptor (beta chain) was observed in a study of cytotoxic CD8 clonotypes in ibrutinib-treated CLL (dated by TCRdb to the early 2020s). In terms of the full investigation: In this cohort, around 15 patients were treatment-naive and ten to eleven were relapsed/refractory, while some 18 had unmutated IGHV. An average of about 250,000 productive templates and tens of thousands of productive rearrangements was obtained per sample. Samples at response were collected after a median of around twelve months of treatment, with a range of roughly 6 to 40 months. Partial responses were observed in 24 patients and complete responses in 2; after a median follow-up of around 68 months, remission was maintained in approximately 14 patients and progression was observed in roughly 12. Cryopreserved peripheral blood mononuclear cells were obtained prior to treatment, at the time of response, and at either disease progression or sustained remission. Of the 90 or so participants in the trial, 20 to 30 had longitudinal samples available. Study-level results and caveats: Baseline clonality exceeded that of age-matched healthy donors and correlated strongly with circulating CD8+ T-cell counts. Clonality rose at ibrutinib response, remained stable during sustained remission, and dropped back toward baseline at progression. Sampling times were not matched between sustained-remission and progressing patients, and lymph node repertoires were not studied. Public clonotypes were found to be uncommon and were observed to contract or remain stable during treatment; the increase in clonality was shown to reflect expansion of private clonotypes at ibrutinib response.

Comments on this clone: The antigen it recognizes is unknown. Within one base of it there is no much larger clone, and no base qualities were kept.

The CDR3 holds 16 amino acids from the cysteine to the phenylalanine. The kept DNA is CDR3 alone, 48 bases in frame from the first base. Via the germline V gene, CDR1 is KGHSH and CDR2 LQKENI. Compared with germline, V lacks 3 bases and J lacks 1 base; bases without a gene match: 8. For TCR beta library preparation, approximately 2 micrograms of genomic DNA were isolated from cryopreserved PBMCs. Longitudinal blood samples from CLL patients on ibrutinib monotherapy were analyzed using high-throughput TCR beta sequencing. The patients were enrolled in a single-center, open-label phase 2 trial of ibrutinib monotherapy. On a MiSeq, deep resolution sequencing aimed for a depth between 1 in 1 million and 1 in 200,000 T cells, with each clonotype covered 10x on average. The immunoSEQ hsTCRB Kit was used to generate the TCR beta libraries. In the source study's methods: ImmunoSEQ Data Assistant and ImmunoSEQ Analyzer were used for data analysis, and V, D and J genes were assigned according to IMGT definitions. Clonality was computed as one minus normalized Shannon entropy of productive rearrangement frequencies, ranging from 0 to 1. Only overrepresented clonotypes making up at least 0.05% of the repertoire of each patient were included in the public clonotype analysis. More than ten age-matched healthy donor repertoires from immuneACCESS were used as controls for clonality. This immuneACCESS table, as held by TCRdb, lists in-frame sequences with V and J called but not all clones. Of the missing ones, under half trace to an unresolved V gene in checked studies; the others have no known cause. The V and J calls and clone size are taken from that table; D and trimming were inferred from the DNA. In all, the sample holds 20,000 to 25,000 clones, and over 65% of those were seen once. The ten largest clonotypes hold about 28% of the sample.

The chain employs TRBV18 and TRBJ2-7, and 8 junctional nucleotides match TRBD1. This TCR was recovered from a human donor with chronic lymphocytic leukemia. This specimen was PBMCs, taken before ibrutinib treatment. The DNA reads as follows: TGTGCCAGCTCACCCGGACAGGGAAAGGGATCCTACGAGCAGTACTTC. Its product reads: CASSPGQGKGSYEQYF.